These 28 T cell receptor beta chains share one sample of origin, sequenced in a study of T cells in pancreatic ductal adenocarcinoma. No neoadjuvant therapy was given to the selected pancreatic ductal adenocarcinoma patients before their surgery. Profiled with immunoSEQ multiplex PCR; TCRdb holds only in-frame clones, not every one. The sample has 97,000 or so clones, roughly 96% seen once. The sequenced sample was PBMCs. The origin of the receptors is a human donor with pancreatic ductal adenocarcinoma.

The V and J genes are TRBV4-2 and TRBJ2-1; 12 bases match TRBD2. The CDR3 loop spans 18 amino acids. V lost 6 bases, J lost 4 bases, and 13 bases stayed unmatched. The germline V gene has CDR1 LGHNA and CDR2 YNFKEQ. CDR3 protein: CASSSRTSGDPSYNEQFF. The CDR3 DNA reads TGTGCCAGCAGTTCCAGGACTAGCGGGGATCCCTCGTACAATGAGCAGTTCTTC.

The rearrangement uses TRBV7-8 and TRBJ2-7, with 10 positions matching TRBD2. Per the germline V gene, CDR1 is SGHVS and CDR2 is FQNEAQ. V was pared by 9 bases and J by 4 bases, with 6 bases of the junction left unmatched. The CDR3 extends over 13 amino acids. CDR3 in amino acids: CASTSGNVYEQYF. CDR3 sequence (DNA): TGTGCCAGTACTAGCGGGAATGTATACGAGCAGTACTTC. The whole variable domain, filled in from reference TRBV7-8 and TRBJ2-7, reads GAGVSQSPRYKVAKRGQDVALRCDPISGHVSLFWYQQALGQGPEFLTYFQNEAQLDKSGLPSDRFFAERPEGSVSTLKIQRTQQEDSAVYLCASTSGNVYEQYFGPGTRLTVT.

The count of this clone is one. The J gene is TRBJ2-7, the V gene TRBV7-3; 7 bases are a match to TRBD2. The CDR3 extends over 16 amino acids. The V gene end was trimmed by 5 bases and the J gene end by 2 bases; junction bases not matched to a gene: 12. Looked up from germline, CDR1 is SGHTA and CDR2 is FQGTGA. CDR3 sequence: CASSRYRTSNPYEQYF. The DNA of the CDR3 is TGTGCCAGCAGCCGATACCGGACTAGTAACCCCTACGAGCAGTACTTC. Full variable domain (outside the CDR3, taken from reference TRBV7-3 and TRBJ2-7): GAGVSQTPSNKVTEKGKYVELRCDPISGHTALYWYRQSLGQGPEFLIYFQGTGAADDSGLPNDRFFAVRPEGSVSTLKIQRTERGDSAVYLCASSRYRTSNPYEQYFGPGTRLTVT.

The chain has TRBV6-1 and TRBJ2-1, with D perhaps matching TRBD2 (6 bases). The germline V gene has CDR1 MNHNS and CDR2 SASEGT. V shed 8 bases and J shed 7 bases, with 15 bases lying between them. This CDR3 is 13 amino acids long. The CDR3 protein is CASEGTAGNEQFF. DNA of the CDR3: TGTGCCAGCGAGGGGACTGCAGGGAATGAGCAGTTCTTC.

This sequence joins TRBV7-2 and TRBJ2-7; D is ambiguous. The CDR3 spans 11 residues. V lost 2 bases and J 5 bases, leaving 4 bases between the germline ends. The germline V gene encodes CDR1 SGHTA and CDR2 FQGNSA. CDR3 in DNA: TGTGCCAGCAGCTTATTAAACGAGCAGTACTTC. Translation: CASSLLNEQYF.

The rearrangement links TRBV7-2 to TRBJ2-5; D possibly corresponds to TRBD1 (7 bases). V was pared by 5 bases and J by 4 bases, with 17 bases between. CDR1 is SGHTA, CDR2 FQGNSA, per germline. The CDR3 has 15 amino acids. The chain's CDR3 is CASSPGGAGGETQYF. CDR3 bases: TGTGCCAGCAGCCCCGGCGGGGCAGGGGGAGAGACCCAGTACTTC.

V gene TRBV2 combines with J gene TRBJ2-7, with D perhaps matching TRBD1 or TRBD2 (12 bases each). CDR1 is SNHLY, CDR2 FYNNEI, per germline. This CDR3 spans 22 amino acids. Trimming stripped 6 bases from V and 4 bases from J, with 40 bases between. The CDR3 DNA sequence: TGTGCCAGCAGCGACCCGGGACAGGGGGCGCCGGGACTAGCGGGTATGTCTTACGAGCAGTACTTC. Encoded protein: CASSDPGQGAPGLAGMSYEQYF.

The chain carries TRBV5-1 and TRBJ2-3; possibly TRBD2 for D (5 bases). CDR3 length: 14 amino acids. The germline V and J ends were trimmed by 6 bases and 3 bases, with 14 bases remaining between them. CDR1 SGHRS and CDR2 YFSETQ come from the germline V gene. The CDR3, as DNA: TGCGCCAGCAACGAGTTCCCGGGGACAGATACGCAGTATTTT. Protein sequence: CASNEFPGTDTQYF.

CDR3 region: CASSYRGGRVGTEAFF. In DNA, the CDR3 is TGTGCCAGCAGTTACCGGGGGGGGAGGGTCGGTACTGAAGCTTTCTTT. This chain uses TRBV6-5 with TRBJ1-1; D is perhaps TRBD1 (5 bases). The CDR3 is 16 residues long. The V end lost 2 bases, the J end lost 5 bases, and 18 bases lay between the germline ends. Germline V lookup: CDR1 MNHEY, CDR2 SVGAGI.

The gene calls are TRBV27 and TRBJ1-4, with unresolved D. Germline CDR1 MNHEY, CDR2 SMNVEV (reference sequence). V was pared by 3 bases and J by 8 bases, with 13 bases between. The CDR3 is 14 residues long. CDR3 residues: CASSFRNSLEKLFF. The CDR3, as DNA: TGTGCCAGCAGTTTTAGGAACAGCCTCGAAAAACTGTTTTTT.

The CDR3 coding sequence is TGTGCCAGCAGCTTCACATTTAGCACAGATACGCAGTATTTT. Translation: CASSFTFSTDTQYF. The chain employs TRBV7-9 and TRBJ2-3; D is unclear. The length of the CDR3 is 14 residues. Germline V gene lookup returns CDR1 SEHNR and CDR2 FQNEAQ (reference sequence). The V and J ends lost 3 bases and 0 bases respectively, with 7 bases between them.

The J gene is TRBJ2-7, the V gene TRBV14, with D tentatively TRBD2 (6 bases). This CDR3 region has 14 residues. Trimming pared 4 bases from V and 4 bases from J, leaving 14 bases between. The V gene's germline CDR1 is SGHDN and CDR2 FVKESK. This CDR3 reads CASSRQRASYEQYF. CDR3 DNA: TGTGCCAGCAGCCGCCAGCGGGCCAGTTACGAGCAGTACTTC.

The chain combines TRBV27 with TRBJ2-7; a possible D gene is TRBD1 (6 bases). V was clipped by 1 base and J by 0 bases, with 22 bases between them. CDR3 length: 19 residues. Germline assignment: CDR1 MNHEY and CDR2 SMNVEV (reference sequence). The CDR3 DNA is TGTGCCAGCAGTTTATTTCCCCCTAACAGGGCCCCGAGCTCCTACGAGCAGTACTTC. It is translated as CASSLFPPNRAPSSYEQYF.

CDR3 residues: CASSRGQGAGETQYF. CDR3 sequence (DNA): TGCGCCAGCAGCCGAGGACAGGGGGCCGGGGAGACCCAGTACTTC. V gene TRBV4-1 combines with J gene TRBJ2-5; 11 positions match TRBD1. The CDR3 has 15 amino acids. V was pared by 4 bases and J by 5 bases, with 6 bases of the junction left unmatched. Germline values: CDR1 MGHRA, CDR2 YSYEKL.

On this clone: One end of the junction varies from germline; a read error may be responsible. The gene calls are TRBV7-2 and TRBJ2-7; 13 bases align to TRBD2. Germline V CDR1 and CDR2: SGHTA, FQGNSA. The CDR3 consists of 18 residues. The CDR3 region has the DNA TGTGCCAGCAGCTTAGTTGGGGGACCCATACTAGCGGGAGGGCCGGCCCCGTTC. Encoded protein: CASSLVGGPILAGGPAPF.

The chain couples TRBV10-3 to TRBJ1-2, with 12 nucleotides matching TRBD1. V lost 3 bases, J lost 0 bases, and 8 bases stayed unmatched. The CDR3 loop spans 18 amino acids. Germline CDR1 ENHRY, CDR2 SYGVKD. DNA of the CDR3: TGTGCCATCAGTGATGGGGGACAGGGGGCGAGAGCTAACTATGGCTACACCTTC. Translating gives CAISDGGQGARANYGYTF.

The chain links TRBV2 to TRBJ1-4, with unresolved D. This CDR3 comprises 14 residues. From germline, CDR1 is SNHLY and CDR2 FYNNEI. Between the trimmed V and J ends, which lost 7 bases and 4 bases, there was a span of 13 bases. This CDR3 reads CASTQASFNEKLFF. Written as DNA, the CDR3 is TGTGCCAGCACCCAGGCGTCCTTTAATGAAAAACTGTTTTTT.

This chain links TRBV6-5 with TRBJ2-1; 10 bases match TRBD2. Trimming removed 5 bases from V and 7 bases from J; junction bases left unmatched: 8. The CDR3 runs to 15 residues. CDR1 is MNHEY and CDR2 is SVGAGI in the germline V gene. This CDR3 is CASSRAGGPRNEQFF. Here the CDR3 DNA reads TGTGCCAGCAGTCGAGCGGGAGGGCCTCGAAATGAGCAGTTCTTC.

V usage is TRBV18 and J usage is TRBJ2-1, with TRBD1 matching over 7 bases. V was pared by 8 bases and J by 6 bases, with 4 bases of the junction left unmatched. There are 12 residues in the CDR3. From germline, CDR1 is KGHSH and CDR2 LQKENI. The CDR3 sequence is CASAGTVNEQFF. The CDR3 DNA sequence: TGTGCCAGCGCCGGGACAGTCAATGAGCAGTTCTTC.

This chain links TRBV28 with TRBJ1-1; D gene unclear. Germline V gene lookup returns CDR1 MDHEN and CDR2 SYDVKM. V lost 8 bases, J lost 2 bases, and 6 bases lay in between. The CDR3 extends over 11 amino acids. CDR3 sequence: CASGSNTEAFF. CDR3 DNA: TGTGCCAGCGGGAGTAACACTGAAGCTTTCTTT.

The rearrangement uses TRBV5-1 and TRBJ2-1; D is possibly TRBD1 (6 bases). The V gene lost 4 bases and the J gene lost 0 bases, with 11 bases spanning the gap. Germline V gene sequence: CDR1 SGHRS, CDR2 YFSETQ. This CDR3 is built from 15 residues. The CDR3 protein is CASSITGSSYNEQFF. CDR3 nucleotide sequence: TGCGCCAGCAGCATTACAGGGAGCTCCTACAATGAGCAGTTCTTC.

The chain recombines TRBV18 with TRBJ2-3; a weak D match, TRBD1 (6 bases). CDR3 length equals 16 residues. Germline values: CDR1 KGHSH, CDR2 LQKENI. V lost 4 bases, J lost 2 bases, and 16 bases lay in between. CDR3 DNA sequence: TGTGCCAGCTCACACTCGCCCTTGGGGGCCACAGATACGCAGTATTTT. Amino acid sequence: CASSHSPLGATDTQYF.

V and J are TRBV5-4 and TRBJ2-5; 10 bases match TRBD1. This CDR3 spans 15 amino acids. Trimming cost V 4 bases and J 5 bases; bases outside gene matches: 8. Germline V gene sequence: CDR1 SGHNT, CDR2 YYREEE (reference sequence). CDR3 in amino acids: CASSDRDRGYETQYF. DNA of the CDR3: TGTGCCAGCAGCGACCGGGACAGGGGCTACGAGACCCAGTACTTC. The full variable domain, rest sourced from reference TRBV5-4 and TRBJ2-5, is ETGVTQSPTHLIKTRGQQVTLRCSSQSGHNTVSWYQQALGQGPQFIFQYYREEENGRGNFPPRFSGLQFPNYSSELNVNALELDDSALYLCASSDRDRGYETQYFGPGTRLLVL.

CDR3: CASSKGFPGELFF. CDR3 bases: TGTGCCAGCAGCAAGGGGTTCCCCGGGGAGCTGTTTTTT. The V and J genes are TRBV6-5 and TRBJ2-2, with D tentatively TRBD1 (5 bases). This CDR3 spans 13 amino acids. Trimming removed 6 bases at V and 6 bases at J, with 11 bases between. Germline lookup yields CDR1 MNHEY and CDR2 SVGAGI.

CDR3 sequence reads: CASSFLPGQGSSEQYF. Written as DNA, the CDR3 is TGTGCCAGCAGTTTCCTTCCGGGACAGGGGTCATCCGAGCAGTACTTC. This rearrangement joins TRBV28 to TRBJ2-7; 10 positions agree with TRBD1. Losses at the gene ends were 3 bases for V and 6 bases for J; bases not matched to a gene: 11. CDR3 length: 16 residues. Germline V gene data show CDR1 as MDHEN and CDR2 as SYDVKM.

The chain's CDR3 is CAISRRGEETQYF. The CDR3 nucleotides are TGTGCCATCAGCCGCCGCGGGGAAGAGACCCAGTACTTC. The chain couples TRBV10-3 to TRBJ2-5, with a tentative D call TRBD2 (6 bases). This CDR3 spans 13 amino acids. Trimming removed 6 bases at V and 3 bases at J, with 11 bases between. Germline-derived CDR1 and CDR2 are ENHRY and SYGVKD.

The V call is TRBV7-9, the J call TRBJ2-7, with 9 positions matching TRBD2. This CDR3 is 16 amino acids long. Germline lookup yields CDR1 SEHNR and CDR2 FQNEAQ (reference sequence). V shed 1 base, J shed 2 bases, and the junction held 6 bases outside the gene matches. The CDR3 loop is CASSLVRLADTYEQYF. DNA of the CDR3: TGTGCCAGCAGCTTAGTTAGACTAGCGGACACCTACGAGCAGTACTTC. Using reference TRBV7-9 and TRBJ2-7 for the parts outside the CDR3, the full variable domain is DTGVSQNPRHKITKRGQNVTFRCDPISEHNRLYWYRQTLGQGPEFLTYFQNEAQLEKSRLLSDRFSAERPKGSFSTLEIQRTEQGDSAMYLCASSLVRLADTYEQYFGPGTRLTVT.

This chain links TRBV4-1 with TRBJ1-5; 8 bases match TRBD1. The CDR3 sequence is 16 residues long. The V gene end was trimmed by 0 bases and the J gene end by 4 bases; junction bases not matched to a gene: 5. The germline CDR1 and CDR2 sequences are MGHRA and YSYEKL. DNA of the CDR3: TGCGCCAGCAGCCAAGAACCAGGGGGCGGGAATCAGCCCCAGCATTTT. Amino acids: CASSQEPGGGNQPQHF.